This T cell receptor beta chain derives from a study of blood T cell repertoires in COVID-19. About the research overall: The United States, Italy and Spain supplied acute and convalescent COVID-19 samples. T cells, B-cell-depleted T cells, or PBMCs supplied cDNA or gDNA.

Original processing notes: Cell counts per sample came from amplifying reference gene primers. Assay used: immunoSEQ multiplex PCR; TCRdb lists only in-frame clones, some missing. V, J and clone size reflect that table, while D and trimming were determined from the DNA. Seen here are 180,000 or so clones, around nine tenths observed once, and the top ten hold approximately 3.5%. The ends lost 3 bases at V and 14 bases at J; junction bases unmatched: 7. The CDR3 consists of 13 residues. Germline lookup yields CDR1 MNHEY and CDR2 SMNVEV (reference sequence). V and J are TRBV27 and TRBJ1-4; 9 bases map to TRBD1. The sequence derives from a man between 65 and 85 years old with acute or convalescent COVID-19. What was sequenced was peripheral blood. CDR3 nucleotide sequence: TGTGCCAGCAGTTTCCACGGACAGGGGTGGCTGTTTTTT. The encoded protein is CASSFHGQGWLFF.